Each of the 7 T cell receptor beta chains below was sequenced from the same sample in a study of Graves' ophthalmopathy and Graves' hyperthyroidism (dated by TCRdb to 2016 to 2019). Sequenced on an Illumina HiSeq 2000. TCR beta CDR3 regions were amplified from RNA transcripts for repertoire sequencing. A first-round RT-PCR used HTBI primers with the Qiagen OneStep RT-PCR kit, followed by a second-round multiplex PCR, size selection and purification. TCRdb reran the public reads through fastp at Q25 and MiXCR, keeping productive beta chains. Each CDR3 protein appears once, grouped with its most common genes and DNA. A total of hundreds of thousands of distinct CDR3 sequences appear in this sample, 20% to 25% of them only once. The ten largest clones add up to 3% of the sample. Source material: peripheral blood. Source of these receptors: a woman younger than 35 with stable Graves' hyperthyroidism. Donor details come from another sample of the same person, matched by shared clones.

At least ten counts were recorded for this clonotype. CDR3 DNA sequence: TGCGCCAGCAGCCCCCGACACCTGAACACTGAAGCTTTCTTT. Amino acid sequence: CASSPRHLNTEAFF. The J gene is TRBJ1-1, the V gene TRBV5-1; D unclear. Germline V lookup: CDR1 SGHRS, CDR2 YFSETQ. The V end was cut by 4 bases, the J end by 0 bases, with 10 bases between. This CDR3 spans 14 amino acids. The full variable domain, its missing parts supplied by reference TRBV5-1 and TRBJ1-1, is KAGVTQTPRYLIKTRGQQVTLSCSPISGHRSVSWYQQTPGQGLQFLFEYFSETQRNKGNFPGRFSGRQFSNSRSEMNVSTLELGDSALYLCASSPRHLNTEAFFGQGTRLTVV.

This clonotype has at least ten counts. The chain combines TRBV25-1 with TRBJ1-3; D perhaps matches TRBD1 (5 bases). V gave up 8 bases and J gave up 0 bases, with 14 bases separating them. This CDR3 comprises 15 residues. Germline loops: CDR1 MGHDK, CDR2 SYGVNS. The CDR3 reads CASESAGRSGNTIYF. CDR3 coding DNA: TGTGCCAGCGAGTCAGCGGGACGCTCTGGAAACACCATATATTTT.

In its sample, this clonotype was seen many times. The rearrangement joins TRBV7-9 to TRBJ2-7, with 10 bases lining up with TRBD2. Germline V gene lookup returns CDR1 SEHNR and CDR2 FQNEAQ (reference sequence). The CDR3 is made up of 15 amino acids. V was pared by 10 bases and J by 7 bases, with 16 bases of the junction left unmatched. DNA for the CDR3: TGTGCCACCGGACTAGCGGCCGGACTCTACGTGGAGCAGTACTTC. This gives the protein CATGLAAGLYVEQYF.

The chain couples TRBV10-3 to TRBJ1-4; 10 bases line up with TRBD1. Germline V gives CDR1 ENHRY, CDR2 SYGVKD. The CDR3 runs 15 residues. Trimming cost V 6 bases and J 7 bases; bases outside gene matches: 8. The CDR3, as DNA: TGTGCCATCAGAACTGGGACAGGGGATGGTGAAAAACTGTTTTTT. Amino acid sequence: CAIRTGTGDGEKLFF.

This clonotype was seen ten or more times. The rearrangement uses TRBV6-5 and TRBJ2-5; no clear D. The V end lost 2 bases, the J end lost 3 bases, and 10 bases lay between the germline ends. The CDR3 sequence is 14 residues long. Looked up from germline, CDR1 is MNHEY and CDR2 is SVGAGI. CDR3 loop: CASSYNGGEETQYF. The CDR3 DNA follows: TGTGCCAGCAGTTACAACGGTGGGGAAGAGACCCAGTACTTC.

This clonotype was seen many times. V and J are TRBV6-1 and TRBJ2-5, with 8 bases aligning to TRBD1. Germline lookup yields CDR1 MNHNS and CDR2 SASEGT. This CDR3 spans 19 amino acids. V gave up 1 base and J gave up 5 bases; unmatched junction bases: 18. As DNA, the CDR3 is TGTGCCAGCAGTGAAGGCTTTTGGACAGGGATGAGACGAGGGGAGACCCAGTACTTC. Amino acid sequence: CASSEGFWTGMRRGETQYF.

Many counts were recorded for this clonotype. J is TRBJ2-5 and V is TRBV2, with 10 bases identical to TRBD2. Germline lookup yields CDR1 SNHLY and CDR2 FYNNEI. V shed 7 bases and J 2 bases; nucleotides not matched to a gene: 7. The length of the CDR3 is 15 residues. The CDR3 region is CASTEGLAWQETQYF. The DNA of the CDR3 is TGTGCCAGCACCGAGGGACTAGCGTGGCAAGAGACCCAGTACTTC.